This record covers a single T cell receptor beta chain. The CDR3 length is 14 residues. Germline-derived CDR1 and CDR2 are MDHEN and SYDVKM. V was shortened by 2 bases and J by 5 bases, with 12 bases between the two germline ends. This specimen comes from a study of blood T cell repertoires in COVID-19. In the study's own analysis: From reference gene primer amplification, estimates of nucleated cell counts were derived. TCRdb's table, derived via immunoSEQ multiplex PCR, lists solely in-frame clones and lacks some. V, J and clone size derive from that table, while D and trimming were established from the DNA sequence. The sample lists approximately 82,000 clones, about four fifths occurring once.

The sequencing input was peripheral blood. The V call is TRBV28, the J call TRBJ1-2, with D possibly being TRBD1 (6 bases). The sequence came from a woman aged 60-75 years with acute or convalescent COVID-19. The CDR3 loop reads CASSLGGQRYGYTF. CDR3 in DNA: TGTGCCAGCAGTTTAGGCGGACAGCGGTATGGCTACACCTTC.